This T cell receptor (beta chain) was documented in a study of shared clonotypes between healthy human individuals. Study-wide background: CD4 naive and CD4 memory each took three plates per donor, while CD8 naive took two and CD8 memory one.

It was at deep level that the assay was run. TCRdb's copy holds only in-frame clones and misses some; the assay was immunoSEQ multiplex PCR. This sample yields about 680,000 clones, of which 92% are seen a single time; 24% belongs to the top ten. Concerning this clone itself: Its antigen is undetermined.

The naive CD8 fraction comprised CD45RO-negative cells positively selected for CCR7 and excluded terminally differentiated effector memory CD45RA+ cells. HIV-negative, healthy adults without recent acute infections or vaccinations were the donors. V was trimmed by 8 bases and J by 7 bases, leaving 6 bases between them. The CDR3 has 10 residues. Germline CDR1 and CDR2: WSHSY and SAAADI. General study points: Non-shared clonotypes had lower generation probabilities than those shared by all four donors.

This clonotype was obtained from a man aged 25-40 years in good health. The source material was naive CD8+ T cells sorted from blood. V gene TRBV10-2 combines with J gene TRBJ1-5, with unresolved D. The CDR3 loop is CASGWQPQHF. As DNA, the CDR3 is TGCGCCAGCGGATGGCAGCCCCAGCATTTT.